What follows describes a single T cell receptor (beta chain). The junction departs from the called germline gene at one end, perhaps through a read error. There were TCR beta CDR3 regions amplified from RNA transcripts. HTBI primers were used for first-round RT-PCR of the TCR CDR3. TCRdb reanalysed the multiplex PCR reads using MiXCR and keeps one entry per CDR3 protein. The sample carries about 400,000 distinct CDR3 sequences, approximately 25% recorded once. These data belong to a study of T cells in Graves' hyperthyroidism and ophthalmopathy. CDR3 length: 14 amino acids. CDR1 and CDR2 (germline): SGHRS, YFSETQ.

Material: blood. This TCR was recovered from a man over 45 with Graves' hyperthyroidism. The chain couples TRBV5-1 to TRBJ2-2, with TRBD1 as a possible D gene (5 bases). The CDR3 DNA follows: TGCACCAGCCCGAAAAGACAGACCACCGGGGAGCTGTTTTTT. Its protein is CTSPKRQTTGELFF. Complete variable domain (other parts from reference TRBV5-1 and TRBJ2-2): KAGVTQTPRYLIKTRGQQVTLSCSPISGHRSVSWYQQTPGQGLQFLFEYFSETQRNKGNFPGRFSGRQFSNSRSEMNVSTLELGDSALYLCTSPKRQTTGELFFGEGSRLTVL.